This T cell receptor (beta chain) emerged from a study of tumor and adjacent non-tumor tissue in lung cancer (dated by TCRdb to 2016 to 2019). Describing the broader study: Of the cohort, around 12 patients had adenocarcinoma, 2 had squamous cell carcinoma and 1 had small cell lung cancer. The 15 or so patients were aged about 30 to 80 years, included 10 men and 5 women, and had TNM stage I to III disease. Sequencing generated a total of some 130 million productive TCRbeta reads, averaging about 4 million reads per sample. Bulk TCRbeta repertoires were compared between lung tumor tissue and matched distant non-tumor lung tissue obtained from roughly 16 lung cancer patients. TCRbeta CDR3 sequencing was performed on 25 to 30 paired specimens, with one tumor sample and one normal lung sample collected per patient.

On the study overall, not on this receptor specifically: Neither the sequencing platform nor unique molecular identifiers are mentioned in the methods. TCR diversity was significantly higher in younger patients, and higher tumor TCR diversity was associated with shorter overall and disease-free survival. In normal lung, the top 100 clones accounted for a significantly larger cumulative share of the repertoire than in tumor tissue. Peripheral blood was not sequenced, so blood TCRbeta repertoires in these lung cancer patients were not examined. TCR diversity (inverse Simpson) was significantly higher in tumor than in normal lung tissue (approximately 400 vs 170, P = 0.0075, Mann-Whitney U test). Only about 15 patients were included in the cohort, and the need for larger samples and more detailed clinical data was noted by the authors.

Bulk unsorted tissue served as the source for RNA extraction, and RNA quality was assessed using a NanoDrop ND-1000 and an Agilent 2100. Distant non-tumor tissue taken more than 3 cm from the tumor edge was used as the normal lung sample. All donors had newly diagnosed lung cancer, had not received prior chemotherapy, and were admitted for thoracic surgery in China between August and November 2014. Anyone who had undergone radiotherapy or chemotherapy before, or who had another cancer at the same time, was left out of the study. Pieces of surgical tissue measuring 1-2 cm3 were kept in RNAlater solution and stored at -80 degrees C until use. This clonotype was seen only a few times. Its cognate antigen has yet to be identified. A much more abundant neighbour one base away suggests this may be a read error. The library was prepared using multiplex PCR. Instrument used: Illumina HiSeq 2500. TCRbeta libraries were built by three rounds of nested PCR using primers (Table S4), following protocols modified from ARM-PCR. PCR products of 200-500 bp were gel-excised and purified with the QIAquick gel extraction kit before sequencing. The original pipeline was this. Trimmomatic was used to clean the reads, FLASH was used to merge the reads into complete CDR3 sequences, and MiTCR was used to assign the reads to V(D)J germline segments. Clonal diversity was calculated as the inverse Simpson's index using VDJtools. Productive reads were defined as in-frame sequences without a premature stop codon. In TCRdb, the public reads were trimmed at Q25 with fastp and aligned with MiXCR, with productive beta chains retained. Each entry merges the rows of one CDR3 protein and shows their most common DNA and genes. The V and J calls here are based on TCRdb, not the publication. The sample records 80,000 to 100,000 distinct CDR3 sequences, 80% of which are singletons. The ten most abundant clones make up 30% of the sample.

V is pared back by 10 bases and J by 4 bases, with 18 bases lying between the germline termini. The CDR3 measures 14 amino acids from cysteine to phenylalanine. The kept DNA is CDR3 alone, 42 bases in frame from the first base. As encoded in the germline V gene, CDR1 is MGHRA while CDR2 is YSYEKL. Sample: distant non-tumor lung tissue. The sequence was collected from a man between 60 and 75 years old with small cell lung cancer. Recombination joined TRBV4-1 with TRBJ2-3; the D gene may be TRBD1 or TRBD2, since each aligns over 6 bases. The CDR3 has the sequence CANGGLGAADTQYF. Here is the DNA: TGCGCCAACGGAGGGCTGGGGGCGGCAGATACGCAGTATTTT.